The next 13 T cell receptor beta chains were all read from a single sample in a study of regulatory T cells in long-lasting Graves disease. Library construction for TCR beta used iRepertoire HTBI primers and Arm-PCR of CDR3 regions. TCRdb recomputed calls from the multiplex PCR reads with MiXCR, one row per CDR3 protein. The table lists approximately 540,000 distinct CDR3 sequences, about 12% of them singletons. This sample's time point: newly diagnosed GD, antithyroid drugs for less than 3 months. Preparation of the TCR library used RNA extracted from PBMCs. This same sample was also part of a study on T cells in Graves' hyperthyroidism and ophthalmopathy.

Material: peripheral blood mononuclear cells (PBMCs), obtained at new diagnosis, from a patient treated with antithyroid drugs. The receptors stem from a woman younger than 45 with Graves disease.

This clonotype was counted ten times or more. The chain joins TRBV6-1 to TRBJ2-7; possible D gene TRBD1, 5 bases. The CDR3 consists of 13 residues. The germline V gene has CDR1 MNHNS and CDR2 SASEGT. Trimming cost V 6 bases and J 6 bases, with 15 bases left between them. As DNA, the CDR3 is TGTGCCAGCAGCGCCTTGACAGTGGGCGAGCAGTACTTC. Translation: CASSALTVGEQYF.

This clonotype has at least ten counts. This rearrangement joins TRBV12-3 or TRBV12-4 to TRBJ1-2, with D perhaps matching TRBD1 (6 bases). V shed 6 bases and J shed 8 bases, with 19 bases lying between them. This CDR3 has 14 residues. The CDR3 DNA reads as TGTGCCAGCAGAGTTACAGGGACCTGGGGCGGCTACACCTTC. It specifies CASRVTGTWGGYTF.

This clonotype appeared many times. This chain links TRBV19 with TRBJ1-1; D not certain. This CDR3 contains 12 residues. Deletions cut 8 bases from V and 4 bases from J, with 11 bases between. Germline lookup yields CDR1 LNHDA and CDR2 SQIVND (reference sequence). The CDR3 sequence: CASSHSGTEAFF. The CDR3 bases are TGTGCCAGTTCTCATTCGGGCACTGAAGCTTTCTTT.

This clonotype turned up a few times. This chain uses TRBV6-2 or TRBV6-3 with TRBJ2-5, with D unclear. CDR3 length equals 16 residues. V lost 7 bases to trimming and J lost 5 bases, with 23 bases between them. Per germline, CDR1 MNHEY and CDR2 SVGEGT. The CDR3 sequence is CASTSLHALLTETQYF. CDR3 bases: TGTGCCAGCACCTCGCTCCACGCCCTGTTAACTGAGACCCAGTACTTC.

This clonotype was found many times. This chain connects TRBV10-3 to TRBJ2-3, with TRBD1 matching 7 bases. The CDR3 has 15 residues. Germline loops: CDR1 ENHRY, CDR2 SYGVKD. The J segment lost 4 bases and the V segment lost 0 bases, leaving 4 bases of the junction unmatched. The CDR3 loop is CAISESDTGADTQYF. CDR3 DNA: TGTGCCATCAGTGAGTCTGATACAGGGGCAGATACGCAGTATTTT.

This clonotype was recorded at least ten times. This rearrangement joins TRBV12-3 or TRBV12-4 to TRBJ1-1; weak D call: TRBD1 (6 bases). Trimming removed 6 bases from V and 5 bases from J, with 28 bases in between. This CDR3 is built from 18 residues. CDR3 sequence (DNA): TGTGCCAGCAGGAGGGGCGTGGGTACAGGGCGGCTTAAGACTGAAGCTTTCTTT. Encoded protein: CASRRGVGTGRLKTEAFF.

This clonotype was seen repeatedly, ten times or more. V usage is TRBV5-1 and J usage is TRBJ2-1; D is perhaps TRBD1 (5 bases). The CDR3 spans 13 residues. CDR1 and CDR2 (germline): SGHRS, YFSETQ. The V end lost 4 bases, the J end lost 6 bases, and 11 bases lay between the germline ends. The CDR3 region is CASSTGHGNEQFF. The CDR3 DNA sequence: TGCGCCAGCAGCACAGGACACGGCAATGAGCAGTTCTTC.

This clonotype was counted ten times or more. This chain joins TRBV7-8 and TRBJ2-3; 14 positions match TRBD2. This CDR3 is 15 amino acids long. With 6 bases clipped from V and 4 bases from J, the junction kept 3 bases outside the gene matches. Germline CDR1 is SGHVS and CDR2 is FQNEAQ. The CDR3 coding sequence is TGTGCCAGCAGGGGACTAGCGGGAGCAGCAGATACGCAGTATTTT. This gives the protein CASRGLAGAADTQYF. Looking up the rest from reference TRBV7-8 and TRBJ2-3 gives the full variable domain: GAGVSQSPRYKVAKRGQDVALRCDPISGHVSLFWYQQALGQGPEFLTYFQNEAQLDKSGLPSDRFFAERPEGSVSTLKIQRTQQEDSAVYLCASRGLAGAADTQYFGPGTRLTVL.

This clonotype was observed at least ten times. The chain couples TRBV7-9 to TRBJ1-6, with a weak D call TRBD1 (5 bases). Germline loops: CDR1 SEHNR, CDR2 FQNEAQ (reference sequence). The V end was cut by 5 bases, the J end by 8 bases, with 19 bases between. The CDR3 contains 16 residues. The CDR3 here is CASSPLWGSSDSPLHF. CDR3 DNA sequence: TGTGCCAGCAGCCCCTTGTGGGGGAGCTCGGATTCACCCCTCCACTTT. Variable domain in full (rest from reference TRBV7-9 and TRBJ1-6): DTGVSQNPRHKITKRGQNVTFRCDPISEHNRLYWYRQTLGQGPEFLTYFQNEAQLEKSRLLSDRFSAERPKGSFSTLEIQRTEQGDSAMYLCASSPLWGSSDSPLHFGNGTRLTVT.

In nucleotides, the CDR3 is TGTGCCACCAGTGACAGGGGAGCCCCGAGCGGCAATCAGCCCCAGCATTTT. Its translation: CATSDRGAPSGNQPQHF. The V and J genes are TRBV24-1 and TRBJ1-5; D is perhaps TRBD1 (6 bases). The CDR3 has 17 amino acids. V lost 4 bases and J 2 bases, leaving 17 bases between the germline ends. The V gene's germline CDR1 is KGHDR and CDR2 SFDVKD.

This clonotype was detected ten times or more. V usage is TRBV9 and J usage is TRBJ2-7, with 7 bases aligning to TRBD1. Germline CDR1 reads SGDLS; CDR2 reads YYNGEE. The CDR3 is 14 amino acids. V shed 0 bases, J shed 2 bases, and the junction held 2 bases outside the gene matches. CDR3 nucleotide sequence: TGTGCCAGCAGCGTAGCGGACAGGCCCTACGAGCAGTACTTC. Amino acids: CASSVADRPYEQYF.

This clonotype came up many times. This chain links TRBV7-2 with TRBJ2-3, with unresolved D. Germline V gene lookup returns CDR1 SGHTA and CDR2 FQGNSA. Trimming stripped 3 bases from V and 0 bases from J, with 1 base between. This CDR3 contains 12 residues. The CDR3, as DNA: TGTGCCAGCAGCTTTAGCACAGATACGCAGTATTTT. This sequence encodes CASSFSTDTQYF.

This clonotype turned up a few times. The rearrangement uses TRBV9 and TRBJ2-7, with D maybe TRBD2 (6 bases). The CDR3 length is 13 residues. Germline CDR1 and CDR2: SGDLS and YYNGEE. Trimming removed 6 bases at V and 3 bases at J, with 13 bases between. The CDR3 DNA reads as TGTGCCAGCAACCCTTCCGGGGGCTACGAGCAGTACTTC. Encoded protein: CASNPSGGYEQYF. The variable domain in full, completed from reference TRBV9 and TRBJ2-7, reads DSGVTQTPKHLITATGQRVTLRCSPRSGDLSVYWYQQSLDQGLQFLIQYYNGEERAKGNILERFSAQQFPDLHSELNLSSLELGDSALYFCASNPSGGYEQYFGPGTRLTVT.